Shown below are 27 T cell receptor beta chains from a single sample sequenced in a study of CXCR3-negative and CXCR3-positive naive CD8 T cells. Libraries were UMI-labeled 5' RACE TRB cDNA. Reanalyzing the 5' RACE reads, TCRdb keeps one entry per CDR3 protein, without DNA. This sample's table has around 56,000 distinct CDR3 sequences. Sequenced input: naive CXCR3- CD8+ T cells from blood. Subset given: CD45RO-CCR7+CD27+CD95- naive CD8+ T cells lacking CXCR3 (TNR3-). These receptors were obtained from a human donor in good health. Some clones in this sample may be carry-over from other donors' samples.

The V gene is TRBV9, the J gene TRBJ2-1; TCRdb's D gene call, TRBD1, goes unchecked for lack of DNA. The CDR3 covers 16 residues. The germline V gene has CDR1 SGDLS and CDR2 YYNGEE. This chain's CDR3 is CASSVVGGGLLDEQFF.

The chain recombines TRBV12-3 or TRBV12-4 with TRBJ1-2; the D gene TCRdb calls, TRBD1, cannot be checked with no DNA. The CDR3 covers 14 residues. The CDR3 loop reads CASSWTGGAEGYTF.

This chain joins TRBV29-1 and TRBJ2-2; TCRdb selects TRBD1, and the lack of DNA leaves this call unchecked. Germline V lookup: CDR1 SQVTM, CDR2 ANQGSEA. The CDR3 runs to 12 residues. Here the CDR3 reads CSVATGAGELFF.

The chain carries TRBV4-1 and TRBJ2-7; TCRdb calls TRBD1, which cannot be checked without DNA. The CDR3 is made up of 15 amino acids. Germline values: CDR1 MGHRA, CDR2 YSYEKL. This CDR3 is CASSQVPGQGHEQYF.

The rearrangement joins TRBV7-6 to TRBJ1-2. Per germline, CDR1 SGHVS and CDR2 FNYEAQ. The CDR3 has 14 residues. The CDR3 sequence is CASSDLSTNYGYTF. Full variable domain (rest looked up from reference TRBV7-6 and TRBJ1-2): GAGVSQSPRYKVTKRGQDVALRCDPISGHVSLYWYRQALGQGPEFLTYFNYEAQQDKSGLPNDRFSAERPEGSISTLTIQRTEQRDSAMYRCASSDLSTNYGYTFGSGTRLTVV.

The chain joins TRBV9 to TRBJ1-6. CDR1 and CDR2 from the germline V gene are SGDLS and YYNGEE. The CDR3 has 16 amino acids. CDR3 amino acids: CASSVVEGGLGSPLHF.

The chain couples TRBV7-2 to TRBJ2-5; as DNA is missing, the TRBD1 call by TCRdb cannot be tested. CDR1 is SGHTA, CDR2 FQGNSA, per germline. CDR3 length: 15 amino acids. The CDR3 is CASSHPQRGEETQYF.

The rearrangement links TRBV6-2 or TRBV6-3 to TRBJ2-7; TCRdb outputs TRBD1, but without DNA this stays unchecked. Germline CDR1 MNHEY, CDR2 SVGEGT. The CDR3 is 16 amino acids. This CDR3 is CASSLHPGQGNYEQYF.

The rearrangement links TRBV7-3 to TRBJ1-2; TCRdb gives TRBD1 as the D gene, but with no DNA this cannot be confirmed. The CDR3 is 16 residues long. The germline CDR1 and CDR2 sequences are SGHTA and FQGTGA. CDR3 loop: CASSAPPGPTDYGYTF.

The V and J genes are TRBV21-1 and TRBJ2-1; TCRdb designates TRBD1, a call that cannot be tested without DNA. TRBV21-1 is given as a pseudogene. The CDR3 loop spans 16 amino acids. This CDR3 is CASSNSGGLFCNEQFF.

The chain uses TRBV29-1 and TRBJ2-7; without DNA, the TCRdb call of TRBD1 cannot be checked. The CDR3 totals 14 residues. Germline-derived CDR1 and CDR2 are SQVTM and ANQGSEA. CDR3 sequence reads: CSVEETGDSYEQYF.

The chain is built from TRBV7-8 and TRBJ1-5. There are 16 residues in the CDR3. The germline gives CDR1 SGHVS, CDR2 FQNEAQ. This CDR3 reads CASSSNAAEPNQPQHF.

The chain uses TRBV3-1 and TRBJ2-1. The germline V gene encodes CDR1 LGHDT and CDR2 YNNKEL (reference sequence). CDR3 length: 14 residues. This chain's CDR3 is CASSQASVGDEQFF.

The chain links TRBV7-3 to TRBJ2-1; TCRdb's D call, TRBD2, is unchecked because there is no DNA. The CDR3 runs to 16 residues. Germline assignment: CDR1 SGHTA and CDR2 FQGTGA. The CDR3 reads CASSLGFSGGAGEQFF.

The chain employs TRBV15 and TRBJ2-1. Looked up from germline, CDR1 is LNHNV and CDR2 is YYDKDF (reference sequence). CDR3 length equals 13 residues. This CDR3 is CATRESSYNEQFF.

V usage is TRBV7-3 and J usage is TRBJ2-1; there is no DNA to check the TCRdb D call of TRBD1. CDR1 is SGHTA and CDR2 is FQGTGA in the germline V gene. CDR3 length: 15 residues. The chain's CDR3 is CASSLMVRQGDEQFF.

The V gene is TRBV15, the J gene TRBJ1-1; checking the TCRdb D call of TRBD1 is not possible without DNA. The germline gives CDR1 LNHNV, CDR2 YYDKDF (reference sequence). The CDR3 is made up of 13 amino acids. CDR3 loop: CATSSGDDTEGFF.

This chain uses TRBV7-2 with TRBJ2-1; TCRdb calls TRBD1, which cannot be checked without DNA. CDR3 length: 15 residues. The germline V gene has CDR1 SGHTA and CDR2 FQGNSA. The CDR3 spells CASGHSGGALDEQFF.

This sequence joins TRBV4-3 and TRBJ1-1; TCRdb names TRBD1, which stays unverified in the absence of DNA. The length of the CDR3 is 13 residues. Per the germline V gene, CDR1 is LGHNA and CDR2 is YSLEER. The CDR3 is CASSQGRGTEAFF.

The rearrangement uses TRBV11-3 and TRBJ1-5. This CDR3 is 16 amino acids long. Germline CDR1 is SGHNT and CDR2 is YENEEA. CDR3 sequence: CASSSRRTYRVGPQHF.

V gene TRBV4-3 combines with J gene TRBJ2-5; lacking DNA, the TRBD1 call made by TCRdb goes unchecked. Germline CDR1 reads LGHNA; CDR2 reads YSLEER. This CDR3 contains 17 residues. The CDR3: CASSQDRSGGHGETQYF.

This chain uses TRBV20-1 with TRBJ1-2; the D call of TRBD1 rests on TCRdb alone, since no DNA is present to check it. Germline CDR1 is DFQATT and CDR2 is SNEGSKA (reference sequence). This CDR3 has 15 residues. The CDR3 region is CSARDSRQGNYGYTF.

The V gene is TRBV7-8, the J gene TRBJ2-4; TCRdb's D gene call, TRBD1, goes unchecked for lack of DNA. The CDR3 spans 21 residues. The germline V gene has CDR1 SGHVS and CDR2 FQNEAQ. The CDR3 here is CASSLALRGPVQTLAKNIQYF.

The chain couples TRBV6-4 to TRBJ2-3. The CDR3 loop spans 13 amino acids. Per germline, CDR1 MRHNA and CDR2 SNTAGT. The CDR3 region is CASSDIVGPAQYF.

The chain combines TRBV10-3 with TRBJ1-2. This CDR3 region has 12 residues. The germline gives CDR1 ENHRY, CDR2 SYGVKD. The CDR3: CAISDTAYGYTF.

This CDR3 reads CRVDGDRGALNTEAFF. This sequence joins TRBV29-1 and TRBJ1-1; absent DNA, TCRdb's TRBD1 call cannot be checked. The CDR3 runs to 16 residues. Per germline, CDR1 SQVTM and CDR2 ANQGSEA.

The chain has TRBV19 and TRBJ2-1. The length of the CDR3 is 17 residues. Germline assignment: CDR1 LNHDA and CDR2 SQIVND (reference sequence). The CDR3 is CASSISAASSSYNEQFF.